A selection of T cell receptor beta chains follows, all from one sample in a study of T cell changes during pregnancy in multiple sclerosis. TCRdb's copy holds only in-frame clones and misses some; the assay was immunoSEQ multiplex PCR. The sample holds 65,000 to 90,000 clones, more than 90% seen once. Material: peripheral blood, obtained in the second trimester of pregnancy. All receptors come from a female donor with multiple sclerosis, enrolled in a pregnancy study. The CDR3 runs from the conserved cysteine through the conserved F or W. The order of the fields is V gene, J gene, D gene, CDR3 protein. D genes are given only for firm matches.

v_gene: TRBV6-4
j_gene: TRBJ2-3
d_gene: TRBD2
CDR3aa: CASSEAGGTDTQYF

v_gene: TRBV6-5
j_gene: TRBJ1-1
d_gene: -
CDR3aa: CASSYWGAQVNTEAFF

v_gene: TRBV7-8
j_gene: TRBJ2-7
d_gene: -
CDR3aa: CASSFGAGPYEQYF

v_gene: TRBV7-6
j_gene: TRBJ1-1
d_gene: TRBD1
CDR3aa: CASSPILGQSNTEAFF

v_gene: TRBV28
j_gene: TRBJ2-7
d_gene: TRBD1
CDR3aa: CASISPGTVNEQYF

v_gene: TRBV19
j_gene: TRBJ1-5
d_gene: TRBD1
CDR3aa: CASSNGQGEKQPQHF

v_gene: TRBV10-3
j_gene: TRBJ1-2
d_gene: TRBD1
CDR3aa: CAISDPTGTAAYGYTF

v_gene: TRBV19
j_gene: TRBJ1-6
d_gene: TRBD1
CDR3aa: CASSTGGPNSPLHF

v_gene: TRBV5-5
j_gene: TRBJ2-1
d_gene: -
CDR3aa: CASSLESDSKQFF

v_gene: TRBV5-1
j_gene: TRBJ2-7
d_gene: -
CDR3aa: CASSLVVAGSYEQYF

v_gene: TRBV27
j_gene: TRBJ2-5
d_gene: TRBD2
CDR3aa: CASSSKRLAGVPETQYF

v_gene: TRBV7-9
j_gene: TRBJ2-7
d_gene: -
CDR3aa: CASSLDGQTNEQYF

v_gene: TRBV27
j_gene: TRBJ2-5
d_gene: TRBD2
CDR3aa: CASSLTAGGPAWQETQYF

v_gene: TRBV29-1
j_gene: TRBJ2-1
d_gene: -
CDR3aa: CSVEGLDGFNGQFF

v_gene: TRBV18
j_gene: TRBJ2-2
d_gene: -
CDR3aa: CASSPGGGDGELFF

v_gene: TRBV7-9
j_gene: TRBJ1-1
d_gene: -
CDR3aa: CASSLDLNTEAFF

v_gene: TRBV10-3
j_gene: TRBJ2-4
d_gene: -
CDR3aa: CAISESWALAKNIQYF

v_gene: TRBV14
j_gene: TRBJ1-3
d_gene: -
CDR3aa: CASSQDFGSGNTIYF

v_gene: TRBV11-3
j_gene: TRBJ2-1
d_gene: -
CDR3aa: CASSSRGGEQFF

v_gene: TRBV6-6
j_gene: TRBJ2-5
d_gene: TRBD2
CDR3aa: CASRPSGRAKETQYF